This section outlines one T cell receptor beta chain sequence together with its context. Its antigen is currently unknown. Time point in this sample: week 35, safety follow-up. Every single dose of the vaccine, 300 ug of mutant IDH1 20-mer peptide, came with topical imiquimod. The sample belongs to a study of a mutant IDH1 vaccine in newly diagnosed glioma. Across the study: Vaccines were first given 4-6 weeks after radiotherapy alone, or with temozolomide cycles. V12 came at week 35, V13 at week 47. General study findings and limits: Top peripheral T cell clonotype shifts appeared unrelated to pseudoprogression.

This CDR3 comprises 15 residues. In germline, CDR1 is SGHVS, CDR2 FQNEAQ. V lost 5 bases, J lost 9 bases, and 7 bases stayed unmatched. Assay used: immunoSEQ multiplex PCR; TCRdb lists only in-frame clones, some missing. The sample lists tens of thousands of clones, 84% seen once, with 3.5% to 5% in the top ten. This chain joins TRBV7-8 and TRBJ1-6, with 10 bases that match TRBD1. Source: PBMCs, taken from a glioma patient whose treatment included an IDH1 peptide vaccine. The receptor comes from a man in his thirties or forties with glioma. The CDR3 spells CASSQRTGGISPLHF. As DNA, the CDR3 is TGTGCCAGCAGCCAACGGACAGGGGGAATTTCACCCCTCCACTTT.